This T cell receptor beta chain was identified in a study of CD8+CD57+ T cells in acquired aplastic anemia. Study-wide background: The study obtained an average of around 3.4 ug of DNA from sorted CD4+ and CD8+ cells. Healthy CD8+ samples averaged around 11 million reads.

Genomic DNA was employed as the template in profiling TCR beta VDJ and CDR3. One entry per CDR3 protein, called by TCRdb with MiXCR from the reads. There are around 400,000 distinct CDR3 sequences in the sample; roughly 64% occur only once, and 3.5% to 4.5% lies in the top ten. In the case of this clonotype: Its specificity is not known.

Germline V gene data show CDR1 as SNHLY and CDR2 as FYNNEI. The V gene end was trimmed by 4 bases and the J gene end by 2 bases; junction bases not matched to a gene: 2. This CDR3 has 15 residues. Findings and caveats of the study: A significant difference in CD8+ Simpson's diversity between patients and controls was not found.

Sequencing was performed on sorted CD4+, CD8+, or CD8+CD57+ T cells (not recorded which) from PBMCs. The genes are TRBV2 and TRBJ2-3; 11 bases line up with TRBD2. The TCR originated in a human donor in good health, serving as a control. The CDR3 loop reads CASSGTSGPTDTQYF. The CDR3 coding sequence is TGTGCCAGCAGTGGGACTAGCGGGCCCACAGATACGCAGTATTTT.